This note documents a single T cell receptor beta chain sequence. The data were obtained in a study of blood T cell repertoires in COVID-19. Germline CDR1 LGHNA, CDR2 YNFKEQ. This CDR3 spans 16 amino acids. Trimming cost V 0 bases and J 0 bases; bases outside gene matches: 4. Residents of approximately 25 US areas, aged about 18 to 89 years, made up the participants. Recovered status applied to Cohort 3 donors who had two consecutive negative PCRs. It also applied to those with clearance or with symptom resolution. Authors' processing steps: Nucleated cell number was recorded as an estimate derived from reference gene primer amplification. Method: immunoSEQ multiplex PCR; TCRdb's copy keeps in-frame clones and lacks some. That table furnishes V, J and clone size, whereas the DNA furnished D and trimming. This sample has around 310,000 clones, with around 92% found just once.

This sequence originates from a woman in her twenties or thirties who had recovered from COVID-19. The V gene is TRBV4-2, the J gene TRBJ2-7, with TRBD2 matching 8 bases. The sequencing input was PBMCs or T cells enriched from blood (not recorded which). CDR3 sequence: CASSQEGGTSSYEQYF. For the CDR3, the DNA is TGTGCCAGCAGCCAAGAGGGCGGGACTAGCTCCTACGAGCAGTACTTC.